This T cell receptor beta chain was sequenced for a study of OX40 agonist ivuxolimab in advanced cancers. Notes on the study in general: CD4+ and CD8+ blood T cells expanded clonally by week 6 at 0.1 to 3.0 mg/kg.

Details on this clone: Its antigen is as yet unknown.

From germline, CDR1 is LGHNA and CDR2 YNFKEQ. The CDR3 totals 16 residues. V lost 1 base and J lost 7, with 20 bases in between. Using immunoSEQ multiplex PCR, the repertoire was profiled, and TCRdb retains in-frame clones only, with some absent. Here the sample spans tens of thousands of clones, about 82% being singletons. Source: CD4+ or CD8+ T cells sorted from blood, taken in a trial of the OX40 agonist ivuxolimab. This receptor was obtained from an adult with an advanced solid tumor such as melanoma, head and neck, liver or kidney cancer. The rearrangement links TRBV4-2 to TRBJ2-7, with D perhaps TRBD2 (6 bases). Here the CDR3 DNA reads TGTGCCAGCAGCCAAGGTCATTTATCGGGAGTGCGAGAGCAGTACTTC. Its protein is CASSQGHLSGVREQYF.